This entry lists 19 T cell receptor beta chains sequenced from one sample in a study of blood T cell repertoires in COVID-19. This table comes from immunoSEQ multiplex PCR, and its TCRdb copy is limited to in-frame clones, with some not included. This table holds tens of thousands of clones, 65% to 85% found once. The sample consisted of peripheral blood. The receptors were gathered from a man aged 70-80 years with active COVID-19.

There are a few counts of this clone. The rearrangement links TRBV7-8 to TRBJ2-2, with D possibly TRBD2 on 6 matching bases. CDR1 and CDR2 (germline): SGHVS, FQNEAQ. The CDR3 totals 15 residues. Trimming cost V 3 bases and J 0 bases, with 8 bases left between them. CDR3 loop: CASSLTGANTGELFF. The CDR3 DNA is TGTGCCAGCAGCTTGACGGGAGCGAACACCGGGGAGCTGTTTTTT. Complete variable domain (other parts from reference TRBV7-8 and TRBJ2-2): GAGVSQSPRYKVAKRGQDVALRCDPISGHVSLFWYQQALGQGPEFLTYFQNEAQLDKSGLPSDRFFAERPEGSVSTLKIQRTQQEDSAVYLCASSLTGANTGELFFGEGSRLTVL.

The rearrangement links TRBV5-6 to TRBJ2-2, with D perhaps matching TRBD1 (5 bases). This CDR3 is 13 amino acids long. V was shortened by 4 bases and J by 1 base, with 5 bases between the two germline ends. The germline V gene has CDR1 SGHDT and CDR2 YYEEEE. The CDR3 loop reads CASSGQNTGELFF. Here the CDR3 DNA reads TGTGCCAGCAGCGGACAGAACACCGGGGAGCTGTTTTTT.

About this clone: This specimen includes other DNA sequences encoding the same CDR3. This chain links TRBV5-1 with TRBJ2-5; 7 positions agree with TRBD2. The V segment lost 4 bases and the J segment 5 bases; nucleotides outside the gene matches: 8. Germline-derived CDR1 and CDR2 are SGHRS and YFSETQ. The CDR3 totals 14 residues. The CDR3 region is CASSLPSGTETQYF. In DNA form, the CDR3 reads TGCGCCAGCAGCCTCCCCAGCGGGACCGAGACCCAGTACTTC.

The CDR3 sequence: CASSVAAGSTEAFF. The CDR3 DNA sequence: TGTGCCAGCAGCGTAGCTGCGGGTTCCACTGAAGCTTTCTTT. The rearrangement links TRBV9 to TRBJ1-1; D ambiguous. CDR3 length: 14 amino acids. V dropped 0 bases and J dropped 4 bases, with 10 bases sitting between them. Germline CDR1 and CDR2: SGDLS and YYNGEE.

CDR3 sequence: CASSRTRVETQYF. In nucleotides, the CDR3 is TGCGCCAGCAGCAGGACTAGAGTAGAGACCCAGTACTTC. The chain is built from TRBV4-1 and TRBJ2-5; 7 bases align to TRBD2. J was trimmed by 4 bases and V by 5 bases; bases with no gene match: 4. Germline CDR1 reads MGHRA; CDR2 reads YSYEKL. The CDR3 has 13 amino acids.

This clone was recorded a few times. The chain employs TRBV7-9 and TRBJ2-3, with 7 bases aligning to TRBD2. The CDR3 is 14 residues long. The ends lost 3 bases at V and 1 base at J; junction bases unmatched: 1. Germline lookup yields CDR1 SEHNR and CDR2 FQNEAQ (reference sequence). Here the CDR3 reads CASSFRGGTDTQYF. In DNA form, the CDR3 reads TGTGCCAGCAGCTTCCGGGGGGGCACAGATACGCAGTATTTT.

CDR3 sequence (DNA): TGTGCCAGCAGGCAGCGGGAGAATGAGCAGTTCTTC. This sequence encodes CASRQRENEQFF. This rearrangement joins TRBV6-6 to TRBJ2-1; 8 bases agree with TRBD2. CDR3 size: 12 residues. Germline CDR1 is MNHNY and CDR2 is SVGAGI (reference sequence). J gave up 7 bases and V 6 bases, and 2 bases lay outside the gene matches.

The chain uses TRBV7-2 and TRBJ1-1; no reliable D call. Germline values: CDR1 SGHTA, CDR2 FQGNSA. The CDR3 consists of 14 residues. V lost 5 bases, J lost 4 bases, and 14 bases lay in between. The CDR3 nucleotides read TGTGCCAGCAGCCTAGACGCCGGTGGCACTGAAGCTTTCTTT. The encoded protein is CASSLDAGGTEAFF.

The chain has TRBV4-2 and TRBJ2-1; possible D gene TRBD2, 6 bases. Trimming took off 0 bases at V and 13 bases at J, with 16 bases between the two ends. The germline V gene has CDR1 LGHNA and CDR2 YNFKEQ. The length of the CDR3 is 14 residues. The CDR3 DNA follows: TGTGCCAGCAGCCAAGATCGGGGCGGCGGGGAACAGTTCTTC. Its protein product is CASSQDRGGGEQFF.

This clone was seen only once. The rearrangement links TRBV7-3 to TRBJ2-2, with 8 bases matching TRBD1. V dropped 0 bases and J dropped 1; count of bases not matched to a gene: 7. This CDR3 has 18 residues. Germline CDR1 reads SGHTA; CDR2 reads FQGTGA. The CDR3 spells CASSLTTRTGLNTGELFF. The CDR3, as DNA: TGTGCCAGCAGCTTAACAACTAGGACAGGGTTGAACACCGGGGAGCTGTTTTTT.

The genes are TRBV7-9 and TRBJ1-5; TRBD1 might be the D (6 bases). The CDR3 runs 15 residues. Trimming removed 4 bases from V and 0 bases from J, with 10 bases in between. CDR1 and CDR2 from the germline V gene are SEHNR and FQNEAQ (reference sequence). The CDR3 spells CASSSRQDSNQPQHF. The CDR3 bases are TGTGCCAGCAGCTCGAGACAGGATAGCAATCAGCCCCAGCATTTT.

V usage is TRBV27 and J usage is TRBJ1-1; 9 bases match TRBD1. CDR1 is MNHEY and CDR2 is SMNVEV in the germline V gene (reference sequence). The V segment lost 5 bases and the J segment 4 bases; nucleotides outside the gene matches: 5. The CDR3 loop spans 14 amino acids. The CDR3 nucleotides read TGTGCCAGCAGTCCGGGACAGGGACTCACTGAAGCTTTCTTT. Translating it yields CASSPGQGLTEAFF.

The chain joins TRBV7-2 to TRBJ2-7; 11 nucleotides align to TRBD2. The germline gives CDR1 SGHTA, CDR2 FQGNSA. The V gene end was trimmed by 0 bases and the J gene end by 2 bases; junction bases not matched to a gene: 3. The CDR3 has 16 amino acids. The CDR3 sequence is CASSLAGTSGPYEQYF. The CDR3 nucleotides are TGTGCCAGCAGCTTAGCCGGGACTAGCGGCCCCTACGAGCAGTACTTC.

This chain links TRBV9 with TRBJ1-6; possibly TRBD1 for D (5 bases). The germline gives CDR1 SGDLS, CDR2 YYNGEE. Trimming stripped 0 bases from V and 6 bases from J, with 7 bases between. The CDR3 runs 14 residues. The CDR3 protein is CASSVEGANSPLHF. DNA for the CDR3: TGTGCCAGCAGCGTAGAAGGGGCTAATTCACCCCTCCACTTT.

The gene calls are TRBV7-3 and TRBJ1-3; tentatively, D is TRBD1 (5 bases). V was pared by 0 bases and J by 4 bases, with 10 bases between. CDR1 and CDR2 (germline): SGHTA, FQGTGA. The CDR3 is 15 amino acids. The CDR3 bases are TGTGCCAGCAGCTTAACAGGGGCGCCGGGAAACACCATATATTTT. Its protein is CASSLTGAPGNTIYF.

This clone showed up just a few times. CDR3 coding DNA: TGTGCCAGCAGCCAGAGAGGAGGACGGAATAATTCACCCCTCCACTTT. This codes for CASSQRGGRNNSPLHF. The J gene is TRBJ1-6, the V gene TRBV3-1 (or the pseudogene TRBV3-2), with D unclear. Germline CDR1 is LGHDT and CDR2 is YNNKEL (reference sequence). The CDR3 contains 16 residues. Trimming shortened V by 3 bases and J by 5 bases, and 14 bases separated the two germline ends.

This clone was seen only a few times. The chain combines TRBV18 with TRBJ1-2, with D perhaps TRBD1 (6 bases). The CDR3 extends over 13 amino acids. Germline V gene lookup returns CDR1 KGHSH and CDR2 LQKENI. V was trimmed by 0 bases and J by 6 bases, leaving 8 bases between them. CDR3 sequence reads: CASSPPRTDGYTF. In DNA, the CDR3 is TGTGCCAGCTCACCACCGAGGACAGATGGCTACACCTTC.

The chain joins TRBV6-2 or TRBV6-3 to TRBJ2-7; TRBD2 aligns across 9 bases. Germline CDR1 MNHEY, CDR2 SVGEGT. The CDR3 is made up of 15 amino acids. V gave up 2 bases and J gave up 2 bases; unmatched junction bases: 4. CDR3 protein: CASSYAGGRAYEQYF. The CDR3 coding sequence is TGTGCCAGCAGTTACGCGGGAGGGCGGGCCTACGAGCAGTACTTC.

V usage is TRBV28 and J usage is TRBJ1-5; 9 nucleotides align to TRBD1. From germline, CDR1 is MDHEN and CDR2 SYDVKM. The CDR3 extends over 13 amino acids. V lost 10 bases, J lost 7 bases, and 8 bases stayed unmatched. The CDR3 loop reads CATQGTGNQPQHF. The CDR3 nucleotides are TGTGCCACCCAGGGGACAGGGAACCAGCCCCAGCATTTT.